The rows below give T cell receptor beta chains drawn from one sample of a study of cytomegalovirus exposure and HLA in healthy donors. Assay used: immunoSEQ multiplex PCR; TCRdb lists only in-frame clones, some missing. The table lists roughly 110,000 clones, roughly 76% of them singletons. The sequencing sample was made of PBMCs. The receptors shown here come from a woman between 45 and 65 years old in good health and CMV-seropositive. Both conserved end residues are part of each CDR3. Fields, in order: V gene, J gene, CDR3 protein.

>TRBV5-1|TRBJ2-7
CASGHSGEQYF
>TRBV5-1|TRBJ1-2
CASSLRGPGYGYTF
>TRBV7-2|TRBJ1-1
CASSGGTGNTEAFF
>TRBV19|TRBJ2-7
CASSIADTSYEQYF
>TRBV7-2|TRBJ2-5
CASSLGGDWRETQYF
>TRBV4-1|TRBJ2-1
CASSQDRPNEQFF
>TRBV27|TRBJ1-1
CASSFFQGLTTEAFF
>TRBV7-9|TRBJ1-2
CASSFPGQNDYTF
>TRBV7-9|TRBJ2-5
CASSFPLGSSGGEETQYF
>TRBV2|TRBJ2-1
CASKTGLAGGNEQFF
>TRBV13|TRBJ2-2
CASSAGLWGGEDSGELFF
>TRBV7-9|TRBJ2-7
CASSFSSYEQYF
>TRBV7-2|TRBJ1-5
CASSLDRGSGQPQHF
>TRBV5-1|TRBJ2-7
CASRGTGAHEQYF
>TRBV10-3|TRBJ1-1
CAIRGQGSNTEAFF
>TRBV7-8|TRBJ1-2
CASSYQNGGAYGYTF
>TRBV11-2|TRBJ1-5
CASSFSGQGGQPQHF
>TRBV5-1|TRBJ2-1
CASSFLAGGTDGNEQFF
>TRBV7-6|TRBJ1-4
CASSSPTGGTLELFF
>TRBV5-5|TRBJ2-7
CASAEAGGIKIYEQYF
>TRBV19|TRBJ1-4
CASSPSVRASGINEKLFF
>TRBV5-1|TRBJ2-3
CASSPGLAESTDTQYF
>TRBV19|TRBJ2-3
CASSMPLGSGGYTQYF
>TRBV29-1|TRBJ1-5
CSVQGQSNQPQHF
>TRBV7-9|TRBJ2-5
CASSLAGGETQYF
>TRBV7-9|TRBJ2-3
CASSQTGVPTDTQYF
>TRBV7-3|TRBJ1-2
CASSAGLGYGYTF
>TRBV6-5|TRBJ1-5
CASRPRTGELQPQHF
>TRBV5-8|TRBJ2-3
CASSLVGGGPTDTQYF
>TRBV7-2|TRBJ2-4
CASSPQGAENIQYF
>TRBV19|TRBJ2-3
CASTSQGRSGSDTQYF
>TRBV4-1|TRBJ2-1
CASSLPQRGAQNEQFF
>TRBV6-5|TRBJ2-1
CASKRRTYNEQFF
>TRBV6-6|TRBJ2-6
CASSQERDSGANVLTF
>TRBV6-6|TRBJ1-5
CASSRGSRNQPQHF
>TRBV2|TRBJ2-1
CASSEARTGEVRNEQFF
>TRBV9|TRBJ2-3
CASSRLAGGTDTQYF
>TRBV4-1|TRBJ2-3
CASKDKGPPPTDTQYF
>TRBV7-2|TRBJ2-7
CASSTTAGVYEQYF
>TRBV7-9|TRBJ1-2
CASSLDGGEYGYTF
>TRBV5-5|TRBJ2-2
CASSFLGGGSTGELFF
>TRBV7-2|TRBJ1-1
CASSFRDSTEAFF
>TRBV6-5|TRBJ2-7
CASRLTGLSSHEQYF
>TRBV6-5|TRBJ1-5
CASSRTDGNQPQHF
>TRBV5-4|TRBJ2-7
CASSLVQGAQEQYF
>TRBV6-5|TRBJ2-1
CASSKGQGPYNEQFF
>TRBV27|TRBJ1-1
CASSLAGLVNTEAFF
>TRBV2|TRBJ2-5
CASSPGIEETQYF